A selection of T cell receptor beta chains follows, all from one sample in a study of blood T cell repertoires in COVID-19. Clones were read by immunoSEQ multiplex PCR, and TCRdb kept only the in-frame ones, dropping some. The sample consists of around 120,000 clones, approximately 81% of them appearing once. Sequencing was done on a sample of peripheral blood. The source of these receptors is a human donor in a cohort sampled during active COVID-19. The CDR3 runs from the conserved cysteine through the conserved F or W. Fields, in order: V gene, D gene, clone size, J gene, CDR3 DNA, CDR3 protein. A D gene is named only where the DNA matches it firmly. Expanded clones are given a class, and other clones once, few, many or no size at all.

V: TRBV7-9; D: TRBD1; size: -; J: TRBJ2-3; DNA: TGTGCCAGCAGCTCCCTCAGGGGGACGTCAAGCCCAGATACGCAGTATTTT; CDR3: CASSSLRGTSSPDTQYF
V: TRBV7-2; D: -; size: -; J: TRBJ1-1; DNA: TGTGCCAGCAGCTTAGCCCCTGGCGGGACTGAAGCTTTCTTT; CDR3: CASSLAPGGTEAFF
V: TRBV30; D: -; size: -; J: TRBJ1-6; DNA: TGTGCCTGGAGTGTACCGCGGGCCGGGTTTAATTCACCCCTCCACTTT; CDR3: CAWSVPRAGFNSPLHF
V: TRBV5-8; D: TRBD1; size: -; J: TRBJ2-3; DNA: TGTGCCAGCAGATCGCCGGGGACAGGAGGCACAGATACGCAGTATTTT; CDR3: CASRSPGTGGTDTQYF
V: TRBV7-6; D: TRBD2; size: once; J: TRBJ2-2; DNA: TGTGCCAGCACCGGGACTAGCGGGGGAGGAAACACCGGGGAGCTGTTTTTT; CDR3: CASTGTSGGGNTGELFF
V: TRBV24-1; D: TRBD2; size: -; J: TRBJ2-1; DNA: TGTGCCACCAGTGGTGCGGGAGATGGTCATGAGCAGTTCTTC; CDR3: CATSGAGDGHEQFF
V: TRBV27; D: -; size: -; J: TRBJ1-1; DNA: TGTGCCAGCAGTTTAAAGGGCAGGGTGTCGGGCCTTGAAGCTTTCTTT; CDR3: CASSLKGRVSGLEAFF
V: TRBV19; D: -; size: -; J: TRBJ2-3; DNA: TGTGCCAGTAGTCCCGGGAGAAACACAGATACGCAGTATTTT; CDR3: CASSPGRNTDTQYF
V: TRBV7-9; D: TRBD2; size: -; J: TRBJ2-3; DNA: TGTGCCAGCAGCATCATTAGCGGGGGCACAGATACGCAGTATTTT; CDR3: CASSIISGGTDTQYF
V: TRBV2; D: TRBD1; size: -; J: TRBJ1-3; DNA: TGTGCCAGCAGCAGGACAGGGACTGGAAACACCATATATTTT; CDR3: CASSRTGTGNTIYF
V: TRBV2; D: -; size: -; J: TRBJ1-2; DNA: TGTGCCAGCAGAATAGATCGGACAATCTCCAACTATGGCTACACCTTC; CDR3: CASRIDRTISNYGYTF
V: TRBV29-1; D: TRBD1; size: -; J: TRBJ1-6; DNA: TGCAGCGTTGTCCTCGGGACAGGGGCTTCACCCCTCCACTTT; CDR3: CSVVLGTGASPLHF
V: TRBV2; D: -; size: -; J: TRBJ1-2; DNA: TGTGCCAGCAGTGAGGATCAGGAACAGTACTACACCTTC; CDR3: CASSEDQEQYYTF
V: TRBV4-3; D: -; size: -; J: TRBJ2-3; DNA: TGCGCCAGCAGCCAAGAACTACAGGGAGCCCGCCCAGATACGCAGTATTTT; CDR3: CASSQELQGARPDTQYF
V: TRBV27; D: -; size: -; J: TRBJ1-5; DNA: TGTGCCAGCAGGACACTAGGCGGGGACGGTGTCTATCAGCCCCAGCATTTT; CDR3: CASRTLGGDGVYQPQHF
V: TRBV29-1; D: -; size: few; J: TRBJ1-3; DNA: TGCAGCGTTGAAGGAACTAGGGACACCATATATTTT; CDR3: CSVEGTRDTIYF
V: TRBV5-4; D: TRBD1; size: -; J: TRBJ1-1; DNA: TGTGCCAGCAGCTTTAGACAGGGTTTAAGGGTTGAAGCTTTCTTT; CDR3: CASSFRQGLRVEAFF
V: TRBV28; D: TRBD1; size: -; J: TRBJ2-1; DNA: TGTGCCAGCAGTTTAGACAGGGTCACCTACAATGAGCAGTTCTTC; CDR3: CASSLDRVTYNEQFF
V: TRBV2; D: TRBD2; size: -; J: TRBJ2-1; DNA: TGTGCCAGCGGGGAGGGGACTAGATACAATGAGCAGTTCTTC; CDR3: CASGEGTRYNEQFF
V: TRBV7-2; D: TRBD2; size: -; J: TRBJ2-7; DNA: TGTGCCAGCAGCACATACCCCCGGGGGGATCGCGAGCAGTACTTC; CDR3: CASSTYPRGDREQYF
V: TRBV7-3; D: TRBD1; size: -; J: TRBJ2-3; DNA: TGTGCCAGCAGCTGTCGACAGGGGGCGAAGATGGAAGCAGATACGCAGTATTTT; CDR3: CASSCRQGAKMEADTQYF
V: TRBV6-6; D: -; size: -; J: TRBJ1-5; DNA: TGTGCCAGCAGTATCCAGGGTGGGAGCAATCAGCCCCAGCATTTT; CDR3: CASSIQGGSNQPQHF
V: TRBV10-1; D: TRBD2; size: -; J: TRBJ2-1; DNA: TGCGCCAGCAGTGGCAATCCGGGACTAGCGGGCCTAAGGGACTACAATGAGCAGTTCTTC; CDR3: CASSGNPGLAGLRDYNEQFF
V: TRBV29-1; D: -; size: -; J: TRBJ1-1; DNA: TGCAGCGTTGAACAGGGGAACACTGAAGCTTTCTTT; CDR3: CSVEQGNTEAFF
V: TRBV11-2; D: TRBD2; size: -; J: TRBJ2-1; DNA: TGTGCCAGCAGCTTGGGACTAGTTTGGGAAGACAATGAGCAGTTCTTC; CDR3: CASSLGLVWEDNEQFF
V: TRBV6-6; D: TRBD1; size: -; J: TRBJ1-2; DNA: TGTGCCAGCACCTGGACAGGGAATGGCTACACCTTC; CDR3: CASTWTGNGYTF
V: TRBV3-1/TRBV3-2; D: -; size: -; J: TRBJ2-7; DNA: TGTGCCAGCAGCCAAGTTCCGGGATCCCCCTACGAGCAGTACTTC; CDR3: CASSQVPGSPYEQYF
V: TRBV9; D: TRBD2; size: -; J: TRBJ2-5; DNA: TGTGCCAGCAGCCCCGGACTAGCGGGAGAGACCCAGTACTTC; CDR3: CASSPGLAGETQYF
V: TRBV3-1/TRBV3-2; D: TRBD2; size: -; J: TRBJ2-3; DNA: TGTGCCAGCAGCCAAGACGGGAGGGCTAGCACAGATACGCAGTATTTT; CDR3: CASSQDGRASTDTQYF
V: TRBV18; D: TRBD2; size: -; J: TRBJ2-1; DNA: TGTGCCAGCTCCCTCGGACTAGCGGGAATTCAACGCTCCTACAATGAGCAGTTCTTC; CDR3: CASSLGLAGIQRSYNEQFF
V: TRBV6-5; D: -; size: -; J: TRBJ2-1; DNA: TGTGCCAGCAAGAAGGGGGATCTCTCCTACAATGAGCAGTTCTTC; CDR3: CASKKGDLSYNEQFF
V: TRBV11-3; D: TRBD1; size: -; J: TRBJ2-7; DNA: TGTGCCAGCAGCTTCGGACAGGGTGAGGACGAGCAGTACTTC; CDR3: CASSFGQGEDEQYF
V: TRBV28; D: -; size: -; J: TRBJ2-4; DNA: TGTGCCAGCAGTCCAACGAGCCTAGAAAACATTCAGTACTTC; CDR3: CASSPTSLENIQYF
V: TRBV5-1; D: TRBD1; size: -; J: TRBJ1-6; DNA: TGCGCCAGCAGCCGGGAACAGGGGCTTACCCTCCACTTT; CDR3: CASSREQGLTLHF
V: TRBV4-1; D: -; size: -; J: TRBJ1-2; DNA: TGCGCCAGCAGCCAAGAGCGGGATGGCTACACCTTC; CDR3: CASSQERDGYTF
V: TRBV5-5; D: TRBD2; size: -; J: TRBJ2-7; DNA: TGTGCCAGCAGCTTCGCCACTAGCGGTTCCTACGAGCAGTACTTC; CDR3: CASSFATSGSYEQYF
V: TRBV4-3; D: -; size: -; J: TRBJ2-3; DNA: TGCGCCAGCAGCCAAAACTTTGTCCTGGAGCCGCAGTATTTT; CDR3: CASSQNFVLEPQYF
V: TRBV28; D: -; size: -; J: TRBJ2-2; DNA: TGTGCCAGCATCGTGGGCCCGACCATGGCCGGGGAGCTGTTTTTT; CDR3: CASIVGPTMAGELFF
V: TRBV6-2/TRBV6-3; D: -; size: -; J: TRBJ1-3; DNA: TGTGCCAGCAGCTCCGGGACATACAATGGAAACACCATATATTTT; CDR3: CASSSGTYNGNTIYF
V: TRBV27; D: -; size: -; J: TRBJ1-4; DNA: TGTGCCAGCAGGACACTCGAGTATGAAAAACTGTTTTTT; CDR3: CASRTLEYEKLFF
V: TRBV2; D: TRBD2; size: -; J: TRBJ2-5; DNA: TGTGCCAGCAGTCGACTAGCGGATCAGTACCAAGAGACCCAGTACTTC; CDR3: CASSRLADQYQETQYF
V: TRBV3-1/TRBV3-2; D: TRBD1; size: -; J: TRBJ1-6; DNA: TGTGCCAGCAGCGTAGGACAGGCGAGCAATTCACCCCTCCACTTT; CDR3: CASSVGQASNSPLHF